The 13 T cell receptor beta chains in this list originate from one sample, sequenced in a study of T cell responses to AZD1222 COVID-19 vaccine. TCRdb's copy holds only in-frame clones and misses some; the assay was immunoSEQ multiplex PCR. The sample gives fewer than 150,000 clones, roughly 80% of which show up once; 4.1% is in the top ten. The sample was peripheral blood, taken on day 0 of AZD1222 vaccination. All receptors come from an adult in good health.

V and J are TRBV28 and TRBJ1-5; D unclear. CDR1 and CDR2 (germline): MDHEN, SYDVKM. This CDR3 is 15 amino acids long. The ends were cut back, 2 bases at V and 4 bases at J, with 12 bases in the middle. This CDR3 is CASSLEQPGNQPQHF. CDR3 DNA sequence: TGTGCCAGCAGTTTAGAACAGCCTGGTAATCAGCCCCAGCATTTT.

In this sample, this clone turned up a few times. The rearrangement joins TRBV19 to TRBJ1-5, with D possibly TRBD1 on 5 matching bases. Germline V gene lookup returns CDR1 LNHDA and CDR2 SQIVND (reference sequence). The CDR3 is 16 amino acids. V lost 8 bases to trimming and J lost 3 bases, with 20 bases between them. Written as DNA, the CDR3 is TGTGCCAGTGGCTCAGGGCCGAAACCTGACAATCAGCCCCAGCATTTT. Protein product: CASGSGPKPDNQPQHF.

J is TRBJ1-1 and V is TRBV5-4; 9 bases are a match to TRBD1. The length of the CDR3 is 17 residues. V was clipped by 0 bases and J by 4 bases; unmatched bases: 10. Germline CDR1 and CDR2: SGHNT and YYREEE (reference sequence). CDR3 DNA: TGTGCCAGCAGCTTGGACCCGACAGGGGGAGTCGTCACTGAAGCTTTCTTT. It is translated as CASSLDPTGGVVTEAFF.

The chain has TRBV2 and TRBJ2-5, with 11 nucleotides matching TRBD1. The CDR3 totals 16 residues. From germline, CDR1 is SNHLY and CDR2 FYNNEI. V gave up 3 bases and J gave up 5 bases; unmatched junction bases: 8. The DNA for the CDR3 is TGTGCCAGCAGTGATGGTGGACAGGGGGCCGGGGAGACCCAGTACTTC. Its translation is CASSDGGQGAGETQYF.

The genes are TRBV9 and TRBJ2-3; unclear D gene. Between the trimmed V and J ends, which lost 0 bases and 3 bases, there was a span of 8 bases. CDR1 is SGDLS and CDR2 is YYNGEE in the germline V gene. The CDR3 spans 14 residues. The CDR3, as DNA: TGTGCCAGCAGCGTAGGCAGCCAGACAGATACGCAGTATTTT. Residues: CASSVGSQTDTQYF.

The chain couples TRBV5-4 to TRBJ1-1; D possibly corresponds to TRBD1 (5 bases). V gave up 6 bases and J gave up 5 bases, with 20 bases separating them. The germline gives CDR1 SGHNT, CDR2 YYREEE (reference sequence). This CDR3 is built from 15 residues. CDR3 residues: CASTSGAHGRTEAFF. The CDR3 nucleotides read TGTGCCAGCACCTCTGGGGCCCACGGAAGAACTGAAGCTTTCTTT.

This chain links TRBV10-3 with TRBJ1-1, with TRBD1 as a possible D gene (6 bases). Germline CDR1 and CDR2: ENHRY and SYGVKD. With 4 bases removed from V and 2 bases from J, the gap between germline ends came to 14 bases. The CDR3 consists of 15 residues. The CDR3 region has the DNA TGTGCCATCAGTGTATTACAGGGATTAAACACTGAAGCTTTCTTT. Amino acid sequence: CAISVLQGLNTEAFF.

The rearrangement links TRBV30 to TRBJ2-2, with 7 positions matching TRBD1. CDR1 is GTSNPN and CDR2 is SVGIG in the germline V gene (reference sequence). The CDR3 is 13 amino acids. The V and J ends lost 1 base and 5 bases, in that order; junction bases with no gene match: 1. The CDR3 region has the DNA TGTGCCTGGAGTGCGACAGGGACCGGGGAGCTGTTTTTT. It translates to CAWSATGTGELFF.

The chain recombines TRBV30 with TRBJ1-2; no clear D. The CDR3 is 14 residues long. Germline values: CDR1 GTSNPN, CDR2 SVGIG (reference sequence). The V gene lost 2 bases and the J gene lost 2 bases, with 12 bases spanning the gap. In DNA form, the CDR3 reads TGTGCCTGGAGTAGGGCCAGCCTCAACTATGGCTACACCTTC. Translation gives CAWSRASLNYGYTF.

The chain combines TRBV7-3 with TRBJ2-5, with TRBD1 identical over 9 bases. After removal of 4 bases from V and 5 bases from J, the junction contained 8 bases not matched to a gene. The germline V gene has CDR1 SGHTA and CDR2 FQGTGA. The CDR3 runs to 15 residues. The CDR3 spells CASSSGTGSRETQYF. The CDR3 DNA follows: TGTGCCAGCAGCTCCGGGACAGGGTCTAGGGAGACCCAGTACTTC.

The genes are TRBV30 and TRBJ1-6; 9 positions agree with TRBD1. This CDR3 has 13 residues. Germline V lookup: CDR1 GTSNPN, CDR2 SVGIG (reference sequence). J was trimmed by 7 bases and V by 8 bases; bases with no gene match: 6. In DNA, the CDR3 is TGTGCCGTAGGACAGGGGACCAATTCACCCCTCCACTTT. The encoded protein is CAVGQGTNSPLHF.

The chain joins TRBV5-1 to TRBJ1-6; D is perhaps TRBD1 (5 bases). The CDR3 is 15 residues long. From germline, CDR1 is SGHRS and CDR2 YFSETQ. The germline V and J ends were trimmed by 2 bases and 7 bases, with 13 bases remaining between them. The CDR3 DNA reads as TGCGCCAGCAGCTTATCCCGGGACGGGAATTCACCCCTCCACTTT. It yields the protein CASSLSRDGNSPLHF.

The rearrangement uses TRBV12-3 or TRBV12-4 and TRBJ2-1; a possible D gene is TRBD2 (7 bases). The ends were cut back, 7 bases at V and 6 bases at J, with 10 bases in the middle. The CDR3 sequence is 12 residues long. The CDR3 bases are TGTGCCAGCAACAGGGAGGGCAATGAGCAGTTCTTC. Translating it yields CASNREGNEQFF.